The 25 T cell receptor beta chains given below trace back to one sample, sequenced in a study of identical twins (dated by TCRdb to the mid-2010s). The library was generated by 5' RACE. Instrument used: Illumina HiSeq 2000. The public sequencing data were trimmed at Q25 with fastp and processed into clonotypes with MiXCR by TCRdb, which kept only in-frame beta chains. Identical CDR3 protein sequences are pooled into one entry, listed with their most common genes and DNA. The sample table holds 250,000 to 350,000 distinct CDR3 sequences, of which roughly 8.6% were seen once. 2.1% of the sample lies in the top ten. The data also belong to a second study, concerning yellow fever vaccine responses in identical twins.

Sample: memory (CD45RO+) T cells sorted from blood. According to the study, the label for this sample's cell subset or site signals: CD45RO+ enriched T cells. These TCRs come from a woman under 30 in good health.

This chain joins TRBV5-1 and TRBJ2-5; D may be TRBD1 (6 bases). Trimming took off 4 bases at V and 5 bases at J, with 18 bases between the two ends. This CDR3 spans 15 amino acids. Germline CDR1 is SGHRS and CDR2 is YFSETQ. The DNA of the CDR3 is TGCGCCAGCAGCCAGGGGAGCGTGGGTACTGAGACCCAGTACTTC. Translating it yields CASSQGSVGTETQYF.

The chain recombines TRBV28 with TRBJ2-7; TRBD1 matches 10 bases. The CDR3 length is 15 residues. V shed 6 bases, J shed 1 base, and the junction held 6 bases outside the gene matches. The germline V gene has CDR1 MDHEN and CDR2 SYDVKM. The CDR3 is CASSVPGQGSYEQYF. CDR3 nucleotides: TGTGCCAGCAGCGTACCGGGACAGGGGTCCTACGAGCAGTACTTC.

V is TRBV6-1 and J is TRBJ2-1, with 10 bases matching TRBD1. The CDR3 loop spans 15 amino acids. J lost 8 bases, V lost 6 bases, and 10 bases had no gene match. Per germline, CDR1 MNHNS and CDR2 SASEGT. The CDR3 DNA sequence: TGTGCCAGCAGCGAGCCGGGACAGGGGTTACATGAGCAGTTCTTC. It yields the protein CASSEPGQGLHEQFF.

This clonotype occurred many times. CDR3 sequence reads: CASSLPGTEKSSYNEQFF. The DNA of the CDR3 is TGTGCCAGCAGCTTACCCGGGACGGAAAAGAGCTCCTACAATGAGCAGTTCTTC. The gene calls are TRBV11-1 and TRBJ2-1; D tentatively fits TRBD1 or TRBD2 (5 bases each). V was clipped by 2 bases and J by 0 bases, with 17 bases between them. CDR1 and CDR2 from the germline V gene are SGHAT and FQDESV (reference sequence). The CDR3 has 18 residues. Full variable domain (missing parts from reference TRBV11-1 and TRBJ2-1): EAEVAQSPRYKITEKSQAVAFWCDPISGHATLYWYRQILGQGPELLVQFQDESVVDDSQLPKDRFSAERLKGVDSTLKIQPAELGDSAMYLCASSLPGTEKSSYNEQFFGPGTRLTVL.

This clonotype was seen many times. The rearrangement links TRBV6-5 to TRBJ2-5; perhaps TRBD2 as D (6 bases). The CDR3 has 14 residues. Germline V gene sequence: CDR1 MNHEY, CDR2 SVGAGI. Trimming cost V 4 bases and J 4 bases, with 13 bases left between them. The CDR3 nucleotides are TGTGCCAGCAGTTGGGGCGGGGCCCCAGAGACCCAGTACTTC. As protein: CASSWGGAPETQYF.

V usage is TRBV19 and J usage is TRBJ2-1; 8 bases match TRBD2. This CDR3 region has 15 residues. J was trimmed by 9 bases and V by 6 bases; bases with no gene match: 13. Germline CDR1 and CDR2: LNHDA and SQIVND (reference sequence). CDR3 sequence: CASRTGTSLVTEQFF. The CDR3 nucleotides are TGTGCCAGTAGAACCGGGACTAGTCTCGTGACTGAGCAGTTCTTC.

Remarks on this clonotype: Just one base apart from a much larger clone, this may be a read error. The rearrangement joins TRBV5-1 to TRBJ2-1; D unclear. Germline assignment: CDR1 SGHRS and CDR2 YFSETQ. V lost 6 bases to trimming and J lost 6 bases, with 13 bases between them. The CDR3 length is 13 residues. The CDR3 spells CASIQDLTNEQFF. In DNA form, the CDR3 reads TGCGCCAGCATTCAGGACCTTACCAATGAGCAGTTCTTC.

This clonotype was counted a few times. The chain recombines TRBV6-1 with TRBJ1-1; D is uncertain. The germline V gene has CDR1 MNHNS and CDR2 SASEGT. Trimming removed 8 bases at V and 1 base at J, with 20 bases between. The CDR3 has 16 residues. Written as DNA, the CDR3 is TGTGCCAGCTACCCCCGGGCAAGGACCGCGAACACTGAAGCTTTCTTT. Translating it yields CASYPRARTANTEAFF.

This clonotype turned up a few times. The gene calls are TRBV20-1 and TRBJ2-3, with a possible D match to TRBD1 (6 bases). Trimming removed 3 bases from V and 0 bases from J, with 7 bases in between. The CDR3 loop spans 13 amino acids. CDR1 and CDR2 (germline): DFQATT, SNEGSKA (reference sequence). Here the CDR3 reads CSARGASTDTQYF. The CDR3 DNA reads TGCAGTGCTAGGGGGGCCAGCACAGATACGCAGTATTTT.

This clonotype was detected a few times. This sequence joins TRBV10-3 and TRBJ2-7, with a possible D match to TRBD1 (5 bases). CDR3 size: 15 residues. The V end lost 0 bases, the J end lost 5 bases, and 14 bases lay between the germline ends. Germline V lookup: CDR1 ENHRY, CDR2 SYGVKD. This CDR3 is CAISESTSGSHEQYF. The CDR3 bases are TGTGCCATCAGTGAGTCGACTTCAGGGTCCCACGAGCAGTACTTC.

This clonotype has ten or more counts. This chain connects TRBV5-6 to TRBJ2-4; a weak D match, TRBD1 (7 bases). Looked up from germline, CDR1 is SGHDT and CDR2 is YYEEEE. The CDR3 contains 15 residues. V shed 4 bases and J shed 11 bases, with 22 bases lying between them. CDR3 nucleotides: TGTGCCAGCAGCAGAGAAACAGGGGCCGGGGGTGTTCAGTACTTC. This codes for CASSRETGAGGVQYF. Full variable domain (missing parts from reference TRBV5-6 and TRBJ2-4): DAGVTQSPTHLIKTRGQQVTLRCSPKSGHDTVSWYQQALGQGPQFIFQYYEEEERQRGNFPDRFSGHQFPNYSSELNVNALLLGDSALYLCASSRETGAGGVQYFGAGTRLSVL.

The sample holds a few counts of this clonotype. The J gene is TRBJ1-2, the V gene TRBV9; D is ambiguous. V lost 4 bases, J lost 1 base, and 20 bases lay in between. The CDR3 consists of 17 residues. The germline V gene encodes CDR1 SGDLS and CDR2 YYNGEE. The CDR3 nucleotides are TGTGCCAGCAGCCCCGGAATTTCCACTCAGATTAACTATGGCTACACCTTC. Translated: CASSPGISTQINYGYTF.

The V call is TRBV28, the J call TRBJ2-7; no reliable D call. V lost 4 bases and J 2 bases, leaving 6 bases between the germline ends. Germline V CDR1 and CDR2: MDHEN, SYDVKM. CDR3 length: 12 amino acids. CDR3 DNA: TGTGCCAGCAGTTCTAACACCTACGAGCAGTACTTC. Amino acid sequence: CASSSNTYEQYF.

This clonotype was picked up many times. This chain joins TRBV12-3 or TRBV12-4 and TRBJ1-4; TRBD1 is a possible D gene (6 bases). This CDR3 region has 14 residues. V was pared by 5 bases and J by 3 bases, with 10 bases between. CDR3 protein: CASSDTGPNEKLFF. In nucleotides, the CDR3 is TGTGCCAGCAGTGACACAGGGCCTAATGAAAAACTGTTTTTT.

Remarks on this clonotype: Possible read error: a much larger clone is one base away. The rearrangement links TRBV20-1 to TRBJ1-2; no firm D call. This CDR3 is built from 13 residues. From germline, CDR1 is DFQATT and CDR2 SNEGSKA (reference sequence). The CDR3 sequence is CSARVQANCGYTF. CDR3 nucleotides: TGCAGTGCTAGAGTTCAAGCTAACTGTGGCTACACCTTC.

This rearrangement joins TRBV5-6 to TRBJ2-2; tentative D call: TRBD2 (6 bases). The CDR3 runs 15 residues. V dropped 4 bases and J dropped 4 bases, with 14 bases sitting between them. CDR1 SGHDT and CDR2 YYEEEE come from the germline V gene. CDR3 in amino acids: CASSPWLSGTGELFF. The CDR3 region has the DNA TGTGCCAGCAGCCCCTGGCTTAGCGGCACCGGGGAGCTGTTTTTT.

This clonotype was detected ten times or more. The V gene is TRBV29-1, the J gene TRBJ1-4; 9 bases fit TRBD1. The V and J ends lost 6 bases and 0 bases, in that order; junction bases with no gene match: 8. CDR1 and CDR2 (germline): SQVTM, ANQGSEA. The length of the CDR3 is 16 residues. CDR3 region: CSVMDRGPSTNEKLFF. In nucleotides, the CDR3 is TGCAGCGTCATGGACAGGGGCCCATCAACTAATGAAAAACTGTTTTTT.

This clonotype was found a few times. This chain's CDR3 is CASSGTGPSNQPQHF. The CDR3, as DNA: TGTGCCAGCAGTGGCACCGGGCCTAGCAATCAGCCCCAGCATTTT. The rearrangement uses TRBV25-1 and TRBJ1-5; D unresolved. Trimming took off 4 bases at V and 0 bases at J, with 10 bases between the two ends. Germline V lookup: CDR1 MGHDK, CDR2 SYGVNS. The CDR3 length is 15 residues.

This clonotype was seen a handful of times. The chain combines TRBV7-8 with TRBJ2-3; unclear D gene. V dropped 7 bases and J dropped 4 bases, with 15 bases sitting between them. Per germline, CDR1 SGHVS and CDR2 FQNEAQ. The CDR3 runs to 14 residues. The CDR3 protein is CASTHRRISDTQYF. The CDR3 nucleotides are TGTGCCAGCACCCACCGGCGAATTTCAGATACGCAGTATTTT.

In its sample, this clonotype was seen a few times. The rearrangement uses TRBV7-2 and TRBJ2-1, with 7 positions matching TRBD1. J was trimmed by 12 bases and V by 5 bases; bases with no gene match: 7. This CDR3 is 12 amino acids long. The germline gives CDR1 SGHTA, CDR2 FQGNSA. The CDR3 DNA follows: TGTGCCAGCAGCATGACAGGGCAGGGGCAGTTCTTC. Translated: CASSMTGQGQFF.

The chain uses TRBV3-1 and TRBJ2-7; 8 bases are shared with TRBD1. CDR3 length equals 14 residues. The V gene end was trimmed by 3 bases and the J gene end by 5 bases; junction bases not matched to a gene: 6. Germline CDR1 and CDR2: LGHDT and YNNKEL (reference sequence). The CDR3 DNA is TGTGCCAGCAGCCATCGGACAGGGAAGGACGAGCAGTACTTC. It translates to CASSHRTGKDEQYF.

This clonotype was counted only a few times. The V call is TRBV7-3, the J call TRBJ2-2, with a weak D call TRBD1 (6 bases). V shed 5 bases and J shed 3 bases, with 13 bases lying between them. Germline CDR1 reads SGHTA; CDR2 reads FQGTGA. This CDR3 is 15 amino acids long. Here the CDR3 reads CASSPGPGDTGELFF. In DNA, the CDR3 is TGTGCCAGCAGCCCAGGACCAGGGGACACCGGGGAGCTGTTTTTT.

This clonotype was picked up many times. This chain links TRBV6-1 with TRBJ2-2; weak D call: TRBD1 (5 bases). The germline V gene has CDR1 MNHNS and CDR2 SASEGT. V lost 5 bases and J lost 4, with 11 bases in between. The CDR3 has 14 amino acids. The CDR3 reads CASSRGMVTGELFF. The CDR3 region has the DNA TGTGCCAGCAGTAGGGGCATGGTCACCGGGGAGCTGTTTTTT.

V usage is TRBV6-6 and J usage is TRBJ2-2, with TRBD1 as a possible D gene (6 bases). The CDR3 has 13 amino acids. V gave up 7 bases and J gave up 9 bases, with 15 bases separating them. CDR1 MNHNY and CDR2 SVGAGI come from the germline V gene (reference sequence). The CDR3 loop reads CASNLDRKRELFF. The CDR3 DNA reads as TGTGCCAGCAATCTTGACAGGAAGAGGGAGCTGTTTTTT.

This clonotype appeared many times. This chain uses TRBV6-4 with TRBJ2-1, with 8 bases identical to TRBD2. V shed 0 bases and J 8 bases; nucleotides not matched to a gene: 9. Germline CDR1 and CDR2: MRHNA and SNTAGT. The CDR3 covers 16 residues. This CDR3 is CASSDSVAGGRDEQFF. In DNA form, the CDR3 reads TGTGCCAGCAGTGACTCTGTGGCGGGAGGACGGGATGAGCAGTTCTTC.